Listed here are 29 T cell receptor beta chains from one sample, sequenced in a study of tumor-infiltrating lymphocytes in primary liver carcinoma. The study co-extracted DNA and RNA from 20-30 mg of unsorted bulk tissue. The input was approximately 0.45 ug total RNA; TCR beta cDNA was made from it with a constant-region primer. Three nested multiplex PCR rounds, a slightly modified ARM-PCR method, built the TCR beta libraries. Use of TRBV1-TRBV30 forward primers with a C-beta reverse primer characterized the first two PCR rounds, which lasted around 11 cycles each. MiXCR, applied by TCRdb to the multiplex PCR reads, yields one record per CDR3 protein. The repertoire includes 90,000 to 100,000 distinct CDR3 sequences, 55% to 70% of them detected once, and over 9% sits in the top ten. Sequenced: liver tumor tissue from sampling region 5. The subset here: tumor region T5, tumor centre. The receptor set was obtained from a woman aged 55-69 years with primary liver carcinoma and hepatitis B virus infection.

This clonotype occurred a few times. Likely a read error: the CDR3 ends without its conserved phenylalanine or tryptophan. No DNA is shown, since the ends of the CDR3 on it are uncertain; the CDR3 is the one TCRdb lists. V is TRBV29-1 and J is TRBJ1-3. Germline V gives CDR1 SQVTM, CDR2 ANQGSEA. From its first to its last residue, the CDR3 has 15 amino acids. CDR3 protein: CSVQTTQCSGNTMYS.

Worth noting for this clonotype: The conserved phenylalanine or tryptophan normally closing the CDR3 is absent here, so this likely arose from a read error. The V and J genes are TRBV12-3 or TRBV12-4 and TRBJ2-5, with a weak D call TRBD2 (5 bases). The CDR3 sequence is 14 residues long. Deletions cut 7 bases from V and 2 bases from J, with 14 bases between. CDR3 protein: CASNFEDWQETQYL. The CDR3 coding sequence is TGTGCCAGCAATTTCGAGGACTGGCAAGAGACCCAGTACCTC.

Notes on this clonotype: A much more abundant neighbour one base away suggests this may be a read error. The chain links TRBV28 to TRBJ2-3, with no clear D. Trimming took 6 bases from V and 1 from J, leaving 14 bases between them. The V gene's germline CDR1 is MDHEN and CDR2 SYDVKM. The CDR3 spans 15 residues. The CDR3 protein is CASRIGGVGTDTQYF. The CDR3 DNA reads TGTGCCAGCAGGATAGGTGGCGTGGGCACAGATACGCAGTATTTT.

CDR3 bases: TGTGCCAGTCATAGGCAGGGTCAAGAGACCCAGTACTTC. Residues: CASHRQGQETQYF. The genes are TRBV28 and TRBJ2-5; possible D gene TRBD1, 5 bases. The CDR3 has 13 residues. V was cut by 9 bases and J by 2 bases, with 13 bases left in between. Germline CDR1 is MDHEN and CDR2 is SYDVKM.

This sequence joins TRBV7-9 and TRBJ2-1; D possibly uses TRBD1 or TRBD2 (5 bases each). V lost 11 bases, J lost 6 bases, and 23 bases lay in between. Germline CDR1 is SEHNR and CDR2 is FQNEAQ (reference sequence). The CDR3 consists of 15 residues. In DNA, the CDR3 is TGTGCCCAAGATAGGGGTAACGGGGTCCTCAATGAGCAGTTCTTC. Translated, it gives CAQDRGNGVLNEQFF.

As to this clonotype: This may come from a read error, since a much larger clone is one base off. This chain connects TRBV7-8 to TRBJ1-3; 8 bases are a match to TRBD1. J gave up 5 bases and V 7 bases, and 16 bases lay outside the gene matches. Germline V gene sequence: CDR1 SGHVS, CDR2 FQNEAQ. The CDR3 is 17 residues long. In nucleotides, the CDR3 is TGTGCCAGCAACCCTAGGGGCGACAGGGGCCGAAGAAACACCATATATTTT. This translates into CASNPRGDRGRRNTIYF. Full variable domain (remainder filled in from reference TRBV7-8 and TRBJ1-3): GAGVSQSPRYKVAKRGQDVALRCDPISGHVSLFWYQQALGQGPEFLTYFQNEAQLDKSGLPSDRFFAERPEGSVSTLKIQRTQQEDSAVYLCASNPRGDRGRRNTIYFGEGSWLTVV.

On this clonotype: A much larger clone differs from this one at a single base, so this may be a read error. The conserved phenylalanine or tryptophan is not found at the CDR3 terminus, so this likely reflects a read error. The genes are TRBV5-1 and TRBJ1-6; D possibly corresponds to TRBD1 (5 bases). Trimming left V 5 bases short and J 7 bases short, with 10 bases between. The CDR3 length is 13 residues. Germline CDR1 is SGHRS and CDR2 is YFSETQ. CDR3 bases: TGCGCCAGCAGTCCACAGGAGAATTCACCCCTCCACATT. The encoded protein is CASSPQENSPLHI.

Concerning this clonotype: Since the CDR3 does not end with the conserved phenylalanine or tryptophan, this likely comes from a read error. The V call is TRBV4-2, the J call TRBJ1-1; D not resolved. Germline V CDR1 and CDR2: LGHNA, YNFKEQ. The CDR3 runs 11 residues. CDR3 in amino acids: CTSSQNTEAFL. The CDR3 nucleotides read TGTACCAGCAGCCAGAACACTGAAGCTTTCTTA.

Concerning this clonotype: Without the conserved terminal phenylalanine or tryptophan, this CDR3 likely stems from a read error. V gene TRBV11-2 combines with J gene TRBJ2-7; possible D gene TRBD2, 5 bases. In germline, CDR1 is SGHAT, CDR2 FQNNGV. The CDR3 totals 16 residues. V was shortened by 8 bases and J by 6 bases, with 26 bases between the two germline ends. CDR3 protein: CASGYGERTSGSEQYL. CDR3 nucleotide sequence: TGTGCCAGCGGCTACGGCGAGAGGACCTCGGGAAGCGAGCAGTACCTC.

This clonotype showed up just a few times. The chain is built from TRBV11-2 and TRBJ2-6; possible D gene TRBD2, 6 bases. CDR3 length: 15 residues. Germline V CDR1 and CDR2: SGHAT, FQNNGV. As DNA, the CDR3 is TGTGCTAGCGGCCTTCAGGGCGCCGGGGCCAACGTCCTGACTTTC. Protein product: CASGLQGAGANVLTF.

V usage is TRBV28 and J usage is TRBJ1-1, with a tentative D call TRBD1 (6 bases). The germline gives CDR1 MDHEN, CDR2 SYDVKM. The CDR3 is made up of 18 amino acids. V lost 2 bases and J lost 4, with 23 bases in between. The CDR3 reads CASSLRPKTGFRSTEAFF. The CDR3 DNA reads TGTGCCAGCAGTTTACGCCCCAAAACAGGGTTTAGGAGCACTGAAGCTTTCTTT.

Details on this clonotype: A read error may produce the germline difference seen at one junction end. The gene calls are TRBV29-1 and TRBJ2-2; D call uncertain. CDR1 is SQVTM, CDR2 ANQGSEA, per germline. The CDR3 contains 14 residues. CDR3 bases: TGCAGAGTTGGCCCCTCCTCCACGACCAGGGAGCTGTTTTTT. This codes for CRVGPSSTTRELFF.

This clonotype was observed a few times. The rearrangement links TRBV25-1 to TRBJ2-2; 9 bases agree with TRBD1. CDR3 size: 17 residues. J was trimmed by 6 bases and V by 5 bases; bases with no gene match: 13. Germline CDR1 is MGHDK and CDR2 is SYGVNS. CDR3 in DNA: TGTGCCAGCAGTTCAGTCCCGGGACAGGGTCTGGCCGGGGAGCTGTTTTTT. Protein sequence: CASSSVPGQGLAGELFF.

About this clonotype itself: Its ends do not fully match the called genes, so a read error is possible. The V gene is TRBV12-3 or TRBV12-4, the J gene TRBJ1-5, with D tentatively TRBD1 (6 bases). The CDR3 is 15 amino acids. CDR3 DNA: TGTGCCAGCAGCCAACGGACAGAGGCTAATCAGCCCAAGCATTTT. As protein: CASSQRTEANQPKHF.

In regard to this clonotype: A clone one base away is much larger, so this may be a read error. The rearrangement joins TRBV21-1 to TRBJ2-2; TRBD2, the D gene given by the table, was not confirmed from the DNA. TRBV21-1 is tagged as a pseudogene. There are 14 residues in the CDR3. CDR3 sequence reads: CASSEGGEAGELFF. The CDR3 DNA is TGTGCCAGCAGCGAAGGAGGGGAGGCCGGGGAGCTGTTTTTT.

CDR3: CAWKASGSSLVPFF. CDR3 nucleotides: TGTGCCTGGAAAGCTAGCGGGAGTTCGTTAGTCCCGTTCTTC. This rearrangement joins TRBV30 to TRBJ2-1, with TRBD2 identical over 10 bases. The CDR3 sequence is 14 residues long. Per germline, CDR1 GTSNPN and CDR2 SVGIG (reference sequence). V shed 4 bases and J 15 bases; nucleotides not matched to a gene: 15.

This clonotype was detected many times. The genes are TRBV12-3 or TRBV12-4 and TRBJ2-1; D unclear. Trimming left V 3 bases short and J 5 bases short, with 8 bases between. The CDR3 spans 13 residues. The CDR3 region has the DNA TGTGCCAGCAGTTTCGGCCGAGACAATGAGCAGTTCTTC. This sequence encodes CASSFGRDNEQFF.

This clonotype has a single count. The junction differs from germline at one of its ends, possibly a read error. The chain links TRBV29-1 to TRBJ2-1; D is uncertain. The CDR3 contains 11 residues. The germline V gene encodes CDR1 SQVTM and CDR2 ANQGSEA. CDR3 DNA sequence: TGCAGCGTTGAGATCTACAGTGAGCAGTTCTTC. It codes for CSVEIYSEQFF.

Comment on this clonotype: Lacking the conserved final phenylalanine or tryptophan, this CDR3 likely reflects a read error. The chain combines TRBV11-2 with TRBJ2-3, with no clear D. Germline assignment: CDR1 SGHAT and CDR2 FQNNGV. CDR3 length: 13 amino acids. Trimming pared 8 bases from V and 5 bases from J, leaving 14 bases between. The CDR3 coding sequence is TGTGCCAGCGGCTCAGATCGAGGAGATACGCAGTATTCT. Its translation is CASGSDRGDTQYS.

To note about this clonotype: The junction departs from germline at one end; a sequencing error may be responsible. This chain joins TRBV11-3 and TRBJ2-3, with 8 bases fitting TRBD2. Germline V gene lookup returns CDR1 SGHNT and CDR2 YENEEA. This CDR3 has 14 residues. The CDR3 DNA follows: TGTGCCAGCAGCATTAGGACTAGCACGGATACGCAGTATTTT. Its translation is CASSIRTSTDTQYF.

A note on this clonotype: This may stem from a read error, because a much larger clone lies one nucleotide away. The gene calls are TRBV30 and TRBJ2-1, with D hard to call. Germline CDR1 and CDR2: GTSNPN and SVGIG (reference sequence). The CDR3 has 15 residues. The CDR3 coding sequence is TGTGTCTGGAGTGGCCCCAAGGGCGACTACAATGAGCAGTTCTTC. Its translation: CVWSGPKGDYNEQFF.

This clonotype was recorded only once. The chain links TRBV11-3 to TRBJ2-1; 9 bases match TRBD2. V gave up 1 base and J gave up 12 bases; unmatched junction bases: 19. The CDR3 has 18 residues. The germline CDR1 and CDR2 sequences are SGHNT and YENEEA. DNA for the CDR3: TGTGCCAGCAGCTTAGGTCAAGGCGGGAGGGCAGGCTACAACGTGCAGTTCTTC. Amino acid sequence: CASSLGQGGRAGYNVQFF.

This clonotype was seen ten or more times. This sequence joins TRBV6-6 and TRBJ1-2, with D perhaps matching TRBD1 (6 bases). Germline CDR1 and CDR2: MNHNY and SVGAGI (reference sequence). Trimming cost V 6 bases and J 3 bases, with 11 bases left between them. The CDR3 has 13 amino acids. This chain's CDR3 is CASRDSNYYGYTF. In DNA, the CDR3 is TGTGCCAGCAGGGACAGCAACTACTATGGCTACACCTTC.

The chain recombines TRBV7-9 with TRBJ1-5, with D perhaps TRBD1 (6 bases). The CDR3 extends over 16 amino acids. V lost 2 bases, J lost 3 bases, and 14 bases lay in between. Germline V gene sequence: CDR1 SEHNR, CDR2 FQNEAQ (reference sequence). For the CDR3, the DNA is TGTGCCAGCAGCTTATCACAGGGAGGAGACAATCAGCCCCAGCATTTT. Its translation: CASSLSQGGDNQPQHF.

As regards this clonotype: Sequence at one end of the junction differs from germline and may be a read error. The V call is TRBV11-2, the J call TRBJ2-3, with TRBD2 identical over 7 bases. Germline V lookup: CDR1 SGHAT, CDR2 FQNNGV. The CDR3 is 16 residues long. The DNA of the CDR3 is TGTGCCAGCGGCTTAGTTTCTAGCGGAATCACAGATACGCAGTATTTC. This codes for CASGLVSSGITDTQYF.

As regards this clonotype: Sequence at one end of the junction differs from germline and may be a read error. The genes are TRBV11-2 and TRBJ2-3; 8 positions agree with TRBD2. There are 16 residues in the CDR3. Germline CDR1 and CDR2: SGHAT and FQNNGV. This CDR3 reads CVSKLFPAGEADMQYF. CDR3 DNA sequence: TGTGTCAGCAAGTTGTTCCCAGCGGGAGAGGCAGATATGCAGTATTTT.

The chain recombines TRBV6-5 with TRBJ2-7; 10 bases map to TRBD2. V shed 10 bases and J 10 bases; nucleotides not matched to a gene: 25. The CDR3 extends over 17 amino acids. Germline CDR1 is MNHEY and CDR2 is SVGAGI. The CDR3 region has the DNA TGTGCCATCAGGCGCGCTTTAGGAAGCGGGAGGGCTAGGGAACAGTACTTC. Translation gives CAIRRALGSGRAREQYF.

The rearrangement links TRBV4-2 to TRBJ2-3; the D is unclear. Trimming took 1 base from V and 3 from J, leaving 8 bases between them. The germline V gene has CDR1 LGHNA and CDR2 YNFKEQ. CDR3 length: 14 amino acids. CDR3 loop: CASSQVGVTDTQYF. For the CDR3, the DNA is TGTGCCAGCAGCCAAGTCGGCGTTACAGATACGCAGTATTTT.

J is TRBJ1-2 and V is TRBV29-1, with D perhaps matching TRBD1 (5 bases). The CDR3 consists of 12 residues. CDR1 and CDR2 (germline): SQVTM, ANQGSEA. V lost 6 bases, J lost 4 bases, and 12 bases lay in between. Here the CDR3 DNA reads TGCAGCGTCGAGGCTGGGGGCTATGGCTACACCTTC. Its protein is CSVEAGGYGYTF.